The 29 T cell receptor beta chains given below trace back to one sample, sequenced in a study of long-term antiretroviral therapy in people with HIV. Runs used v3.0 of the immunoSEQ assay and were done at survey level. TCRdb keeps only in-frame clones here, not all; method: immunoSEQ multiplex PCR. The sample shows some 24,000 clones, approximately 88% of them seen only once. Sequenced here: unsorted PBMCs, sampled 1.8 years before starting antiretroviral therapy. The receptors were sampled from a man aged 50 to 60 with HIV.

CDR3 in DNA: TGTGCCAGCCGCATAGCGGGGATAGGCTCCTACGAGCAGTACTTC. This gives the protein CASRIAGIGSYEQYF. The chain combines TRBV7-2 with TRBJ2-7, with 8 bases that match TRBD2. Germline assignment: CDR1 SGHTA and CDR2 FQGNSA. The CDR3 length is 15 residues. V was clipped by 8 bases and J by 0 bases; unmatched bases: 9.

The V call is TRBV27, the J call TRBJ2-1; D unresolved. Between the trimmed V and J ends, which lost 3 bases and 8 bases, there was a span of 8 bases. There are 12 residues in the CDR3. Germline CDR1 reads MNHEY; CDR2 reads SMNVEV (reference sequence). The CDR3 nucleotides are TGTGCCAGCAGTTTCGATCGAGATGAGCAGTTCTTC. This translates into CASSFDRDEQFF.

The chain joins TRBV19 to TRBJ1-3; TRBD1 might be the D (5 bases). Looked up from germline, CDR1 is LNHDA and CDR2 is SQIVND (reference sequence). This CDR3 has 14 residues. Deletions cut 1 base from V and 8 bases from J, with 12 bases between. The CDR3 loop is CASSIGGTTYTIYF. The CDR3, as DNA: TGTGCCAGTAGTATAGGAGGGACCACTTACACCATATATTTT.

This clone was found a few times. The chain has TRBV2 and TRBJ1-2; D is ambiguous. Trimming stripped 3 bases from V and 3 bases from J, with 2 bases between. Looked up from germline, CDR1 is SNHLY and CDR2 is FYNNEI. There are 11 residues in the CDR3. CDR3 sequence: CASSDHYGYTF. The CDR3 bases are TGTGCCAGCAGTGACCACTATGGCTACACCTTC.

The V and J genes are TRBV29-1 and TRBJ1-4, with D unclear. CDR1 is SQVTM, CDR2 ANQGSEA, per germline. The CDR3 sequence is 13 residues long. V was shortened by 4 bases and J by 4 bases, with 10 bases between the two germline ends. CDR3 amino acids: CSVGEEGNEKLFF. CDR3 in DNA: TGCAGCGTTGGGGAGGAGGGTAATGAAAAACTGTTTTTT.

The chain uses TRBV25-1 and TRBJ1-1; D unclear. Germline V CDR1 and CDR2: MGHDK, SYGVNS. V was cut by 7 bases and J by 5 bases, with 14 bases left in between. The CDR3 runs 13 residues. The CDR3 reads CASTEVGRTEAFF. CDR3 nucleotides: TGTGCCAGCACCGAGGTAGGTCGGACTGAAGCTTTCTTT.

This chain uses TRBV18 with TRBJ2-7, with TRBD1 matching 11 bases. This CDR3 is 15 amino acids long. Germline V gene data show CDR1 as KGHSH and CDR2 as LQKENI. J gave up 2 bases and V 3 bases, and 3 bases lay outside the gene matches. CDR3 loop: CASSPWTGGTYEQYF. CDR3 DNA sequence: TGTGCCAGCTCACCTTGGACAGGGGGCACCTACGAGCAGTACTTC.

J is TRBJ2-3 and V is TRBV5-1, with D unclear. Germline assignment: CDR1 SGHRS and CDR2 YFSETQ. The CDR3 contains 12 residues. The germline V and J ends were trimmed by 4 bases and 6 bases, with 9 bases remaining between them. CDR3 in amino acids: CASSRDGDTQYF. DNA of the CDR3: TGCGCCAGCAGCCGTGACGGGGATACGCAGTATTTT.

This chain uses TRBV7-2 with TRBJ2-5; 8 nucleotides line up with TRBD1. CDR1 is SGHTA and CDR2 is FQGNSA in the germline V gene. V shed 6 bases, J shed 5 bases, and the junction held 8 bases outside the gene matches. The CDR3 totals 14 residues. The CDR3 DNA is TGTGCCAGCAGTTTTTCAGGGGGCTCTGAGACCCAGTACTTC. Amino acid sequence: CASSFSGGSETQYF.

This clone was found once. J is TRBJ1-1 and V is TRBV7-9; D remains ambiguous. The ends were cut back, 1 base at V and 0 bases at J, with 6 bases in the middle. This CDR3 has 14 amino acids. CDR1 and CDR2 from the germline V gene are SEHNR and FQNEAQ (reference sequence). The CDR3 reads CASSLGLMNTEAFF. The CDR3 coding sequence is TGTGCCAGCAGCTTAGGGCTGATGAACACTGAAGCTTTCTTT.

The rearrangement links TRBV7-9 to TRBJ1-2; D is undetermined. CDR1 and CDR2 from the germline V gene are SEHNR and FQNEAQ (reference sequence). The V gene lost 2 bases and the J gene lost 3 bases, with 7 bases spanning the gap. The CDR3 is made up of 13 amino acids. The CDR3 spells CASSLRPDYGYTF. CDR3 nucleotides: TGTGCCAGCAGCTTAAGGCCAGACTATGGCTACACCTTC. The full variable domain, rest sourced from reference TRBV7-9 and TRBJ1-2, is DTGVSQNPRHKITKRGQNVTFRCDPISEHNRLYWYRQTLGQGPEFLTYFQNEAQLEKSRLLSDRFSAERPKGSFSTLEIQRTEQGDSAMYLCASSLRPDYGYTFGSGTRLTVV.

This chain joins TRBV5-6 and TRBJ2-1; D tentatively reads TRBD1 or TRBD2 (6 bases each). The V end was cut by 7 bases, the J end by 2 bases, with 10 bases between. The CDR3 has 13 amino acids. CDR1 and CDR2 (germline): SGHDT, YYEEEE. The CDR3 nucleotides read TGTGCCAGCTGGGGGGCCACCTACAATGAGCAGTTCTTC. This codes for CASWGATYNEQFF.

This chain links TRBV5-1 with TRBJ2-2; D unclear. Trimming took off 7 bases at V and 1 base at J, with 8 bases between the two ends. The CDR3 length is 13 residues. Per germline, CDR1 SGHRS and CDR2 YFSETQ. The CDR3 loop reads CASPKENTGELFF. The DNA for the CDR3 is TGCGCCAGCCCAAAGGAGAACACCGGGGAGCTGTTTTTT. Looking up the rest from reference TRBV5-1 and TRBJ2-2 gives the full variable domain: KAGVTQTPRYLIKTRGQQVTLSCSPISGHRSVSWYQQTPGQGLQFLFEYFSETQRNKGNFPGRFSGRQFSNSRSEMNVSTLELGDSALYLCASPKENTGELFFGEGSRLTVL.

The J gene is TRBJ2-5, the V gene TRBV7-2, with TRBD1 matching 8 bases. Trimming at V came to 1 base and at J to 1 base, leaving 11 bases not matched to a gene. Germline values: CDR1 SGHTA, CDR2 FQGNSA. CDR3 length: 18 residues. The CDR3 nucleotides are TGTGCCAGCAGCTTAGTTTTCGTGGGACAGGCAGTCCAAGAGACCCAGTACTTC. As protein: CASSLVFVGQAVQETQYF.

This clone was seen once. The J gene is TRBJ1-2, the V gene TRBV7-2, with a tentative D call TRBD1 (5 bases). Trimming shortened V by 3 bases and J by 6 bases, and 8 bases separated the two germline ends. Germline V CDR1 and CDR2: SGHTA, FQGNSA. The CDR3 has 12 amino acids. CDR3 in amino acids: CASSLGVDGYTF. CDR3 coding DNA: TGTGCCAGCAGCTTGGGGGTTGATGGCTACACCTTC.

The genes are TRBV9 and TRBJ1-1; no reliable D call. Germline V CDR1 and CDR2: SGDLS, YYNGEE. Trimming took off 3 bases at V and 4 bases at J, with 19 bases between the two ends. The length of the CDR3 is 16 residues. CDR3 sequence (DNA): TGTGCCAGCAGCGCAATGACCGGGATCGGTATCACTGAAGCTTTCTTT. This encodes CASSAMTGIGITEAFF.

J is TRBJ1-4 and V is TRBV7-2; D remains ambiguous. Germline-derived CDR1 and CDR2 are SGHTA and FQGNSA. CDR3 length equals 15 residues. Trimming removed 1 base from V and 4 bases from J, with 10 bases in between. The chain's CDR3 is CASSLERSLNEKLFF. CDR3 sequence (DNA): TGTGCCAGCAGCTTAGAAAGGTCGCTTAATGAAAAACTGTTTTTT.

The V gene is TRBV2, the J gene TRBJ1-5; perhaps TRBD1 as D (6 bases). Germline values: CDR1 SNHLY, CDR2 FYNNEI. This CDR3 is built from 14 residues. V was clipped by 8 bases and J by 5 bases, with 16 bases between them. CDR3 sequence (DNA): TGTGCCAGCGGGCAAGGACAGAGGTATCAGCCCCAGCATTTT. This codes for CASGQGQRYQPQHF.

The genes are TRBV7-2 and TRBJ2-1, with 7 nucleotides matching TRBD2. After removal of 3 bases from V and 9 bases from J, the junction contained 5 bases not matched to a gene. This CDR3 spans 13 amino acids. Germline V gene data show CDR1 as SGHTA and CDR2 as FQGNSA. CDR3 coding DNA: TGTGCCAGCAGCTTGGGCGGGAGTGGTGAGCAGTTCTTC. Amino acids: CASSLGGSGEQFF.

The chain links TRBV6-5 to TRBJ2-5; 7 nucleotides match TRBD1. Trimming removed 2 bases from V and 5 bases from J; junction bases left unmatched: 11. CDR3 length equals 16 residues. Germline V gene lookup returns CDR1 MNHEY and CDR2 SVGAGI. The CDR3 spells CASSYEAGGRRETQYF. The CDR3 bases are TGTGCCAGCAGTTACGAGGCAGGGGGACGGCGGGAGACCCAGTACTTC.

A single count supports this clone. The chain uses TRBV6-1 and TRBJ2-7; tentative D call: TRBD1 (5 bases). CDR1 is MNHNS and CDR2 is SASEGT in the germline V gene. This CDR3 is 13 amino acids long. The V and J ends lost 6 bases and 6 bases respectively, with 15 bases between them. The CDR3 loop is CASRQDQGLEQYF. The CDR3, as DNA: TGTGCCAGCAGACAGGACCAGGGCCTCGAGCAGTACTTC.

The J gene is TRBJ2-1, the V gene TRBV5-1; D is perhaps TRBD2 (6 bases). The CDR3 totals 15 residues. The germline gives CDR1 SGHRS, CDR2 YFSETQ. The V end lost 0 bases, the J end lost 4 bases, and 11 bases lay between the germline ends. The CDR3 here is CASSLGGVNYNEQFF. In DNA form, the CDR3 reads TGCGCCAGCAGCTTGGGCGGGGTCAATTACAATGAGCAGTTCTTC.

The chain is built from TRBV5-4 and TRBJ1-6, with a weak D call TRBD1 (6 bases). The V and J ends lost 2 bases and 8 bases respectively, with 11 bases between them. CDR3 size: 14 residues. Per germline, CDR1 SGHNT and CDR2 YYREEE (reference sequence). For the CDR3, the DNA is TGTGCCAGCAGCTTTCAGGGGTCGGATTCACCCCTCCACTTT. Amino acid sequence: CASSFQGSDSPLHF.

The chain carries TRBV28 and TRBJ1-1, with D perhaps matching TRBD1 (5 bases). V lost 8 bases and J lost 5, with 9 bases in between. CDR1 and CDR2 (germline): MDHEN, SYDVKM. The CDR3 sequence is 11 residues long. The CDR3 protein is CASQGVTEAFF. The CDR3 bases are TGTGCCAGCCAGGGAGTAACTGAAGCTTTCTTT.

This clone was picked up a small number of times. The chain links TRBV4-1 to TRBJ1-5; maybe TRBD1 (5 bases). CDR1 and CDR2 from the germline V gene are MGHRA and YSYEKL. The CDR3 has 15 amino acids. The V end was cut by 3 bases, the J end by 11 bases, with 20 bases between. CDR3 protein: CASSQTGDRRRAQHF. CDR3 in DNA: TGCGCCAGCAGCCAGACTGGGGACCGCCGTAGGGCCCAGCATTTT.

This clone was counted between two and nine times. The chain carries TRBV11-1 and TRBJ1-6; a possible D gene is TRBD1 (5 bases). Trimming stripped 5 bases from V and 6 bases from J, with 17 bases between. Germline V gives CDR1 SGHAT, CDR2 FQDESV (reference sequence). This CDR3 region has 16 residues. The CDR3 protein is CASSEQVRASNSPLHF. CDR3 coding DNA: TGTGCCAGCAGCGAACAGGTGCGGGCTTCTAATTCACCCCTCCACTTT.

This clone came up once. This chain connects TRBV5-4 to TRBJ1-4; TRBD1 aligns across 8 bases. The CDR3 contains 14 residues. From germline, CDR1 is SGHNT and CDR2 YYREEE (reference sequence). V shed 4 bases and J 6 bases; nucleotides not matched to a gene: 5. CDR3 amino acids: CASSARGRDEKLFF. The CDR3 nucleotides are TGTGCCAGCAGCGCCAGGGGGCGCGATGAAAAACTGTTTTTT. The variable domain in full, completed from reference TRBV5-4 and TRBJ1-4, reads ETGVTQSPTHLIKTRGQQVTLRCSSQSGHNTVSWYQQALGQGPQFIFQYYREEENGRGNFPPRFSGLQFPNYSSELNVNALELDDSALYLCASSARGRDEKLFFGSGTQLSVL.

This clone has just a few counts. The DNA of the CDR3 is TGTGCCAGTAGTCCCTGGGACAGGGTTATCAGTAGGTCCTACGAGCAGTACTTC. Amino acids: CASSPWDRVISRSYEQYF. The rearrangement uses TRBV19 and TRBJ2-7; 9 nucleotides agree with TRBD1. The germline V gene has CDR1 LNHDA and CDR2 SQIVND (reference sequence). This CDR3 contains 18 residues. Unmatched junction bases numbered 15, after V lost 5 bases and J lost 1 base.

The chain carries TRBV7-2 and TRBJ1-5, with D possibly matching TRBD1 (6 bases). V lost 1 base and J lost 6, with 13 bases in between. The CDR3 is 15 residues long. The V gene's germline CDR1 is SGHTA and CDR2 FQGNSA. The CDR3 DNA reads TGTGCCAGCAGCTTAGTAACGGGGGCGGGTCAGCCCCAGCATTTT. Translating gives CASSLVTGAGQPQHF.